These T cell receptor beta chains were read from a single sample in a study of cytomegalovirus exposure and HLA in healthy donors. TCRdb keeps only in-frame clones here, not all; method: immunoSEQ multiplex PCR. The data contain tens of thousands of clones, nearly 70% of them singletons. What was sequenced was PBMCs. The source of these receptors is a woman in her fifties or sixties in good health and CMV-seropositive. CDR3s include the opening cysteine and the closing phenylalanine or tryptophan. The order of the fields is CDR3 protein, CDR3 DNA, clone size, J gene, D gene, V gene. A D gene is named only where the DNA matches it firmly. Rows give clone size only sometimes, using once, few, many, or a class for an expanded clone.

CDR3 protein: CATSTIAGETQYF
CDR3 DNA: TGTGCCACCAGCACAATAGCCGGGGAGACCCAGTACTTC
clone size: few
J gene: TRBJ2-5
D gene: NA
V gene: TRBV15

CDR3 protein: CAWSPPDGAGGPLEVRYF
CDR3 DNA: TGTGCCTGGAGTCCCCCTGATGGCGCGGGAGGGCCATTAGAGGTTCGGTACTTC
clone size: NA
J gene: TRBJ2-7
D gene: TRBD2
V gene: TRBV30

CDR3 protein: CASSEGGPYGYTF
CDR3 DNA: TGTGCCAGCAGTGAAGGCGGCCCCTATGGCTACACCTTC
clone size: few
J gene: TRBJ1-2
D gene: NA
V gene: TRBV25-1

CDR3 protein: CASSLATDTQYF
CDR3 DNA: TGTGCCAGCAGCCTAGCCACAGATACGCAGTATTTT
clone size: once
J gene: TRBJ2-3
D gene: NA
V gene: TRBV6-6

CDR3 protein: CAWNRDSDEKLFF
CDR3 DNA: TGTGCCTGGAATCGGGACAGCGATGAAAAACTGTTTTTT
clone size: NA
J gene: TRBJ1-4
D gene: TRBD1
V gene: TRBV30

CDR3 protein: CASNWRGQPQHF
CDR3 DNA: TGTGCCAGTAACTGGAGGGGCCAGCCCCAGCATTTT
clone size: few
J gene: TRBJ1-5
D gene: NA
V gene: TRBV19

CDR3 protein: CAISGDNGGVFDGYTF
CDR3 DNA: TGTGCCATCAGTGGGGACAATGGCGGAGTATTCGATGGCTACACCTTC
clone size: NA
J gene: TRBJ1-2
D gene: NA
V gene: TRBV10-3

CDR3 protein: CASSDGTVNTEAFF
CDR3 DNA: TGTGCCAGCAGTGACGGGACAGTGAACACTGAAGCTTTCTTT
clone size: few
J gene: TRBJ1-1
D gene: TRBD1
V gene: TRBV6-5

CDR3 protein: CASSGTGWDQPQHF
CDR3 DNA: TGTGCCAGCAGTGGGACAGGGTGGGATCAGCCCCAGCATTTT
clone size: NA
J gene: TRBJ1-5
D gene: TRBD1
V gene: TRBV6-1

CDR3 protein: CASSLGAGGAYEQYF
CDR3 DNA: TGTGCCAGCAGCTTAGGCGCAGGGGGAGCCTACGAGCAGTACTTC
clone size: few
J gene: TRBJ2-7
D gene: TRBD1
V gene: TRBV7-2

CDR3 protein: CASSLDSGELFF
CDR3 DNA: TGCGCCAGCAGCTTAGACAGCGGGGAGCTGTTTTTT
clone size: NA
J gene: TRBJ2-2
D gene: NA
V gene: TRBV5-1

CDR3 protein: CASSQGLYNEQFF
CDR3 DNA: TGCGCCAGCAGCCAAGGACTGTACAATGAGCAGTTCTTC
clone size: NA
J gene: TRBJ2-1
D gene: NA
V gene: TRBV4-1

CDR3 protein: CSGGGANTEAFF
CDR3 DNA: TGCAGCGGTGGGGGGGCCAACACTGAAGCTTTCTTT
clone size: NA
J gene: TRBJ1-1
D gene: NA
V gene: TRBV29-1

CDR3 protein: CASSRQSSYEQYF
CDR3 DNA: TGTGCCAGCAGTCGACAGAGCTCCTACGAGCAGTACTTC
clone size: NA
J gene: TRBJ2-7
D gene: NA
V gene: TRBV6-6

CDR3 protein: CASSLYSQGLRSPLHF
CDR3 DNA: TGTGCCAGCAGCCTGTACTCACAGGGGTTGAGGTCACCCCTCCACTTT
clone size: NA
J gene: TRBJ1-6
D gene: TRBD1
V gene: TRBV5-4

CDR3 protein: CAIRALRQNYGYTF
CDR3 DNA: TGTGCCATAAGGGCTCTAAGACAGAACTATGGCTACACCTTC
clone size: NA
J gene: TRBJ1-2
D gene: NA
V gene: TRBV28

CDR3 protein: CASSEIAGGGNEQFF
CDR3 DNA: TGTGCCAGCAGTGAAATAGCGGGAGGGGGGAATGAGCAGTTCTTC
clone size: NA
J gene: TRBJ2-1
D gene: TRBD2
V gene: TRBV2

CDR3 protein: CASSWTLQGAGYGYTF
CDR3 DNA: TGTGCCAGCAGTTGGACCCTACAGGGGGCAGGCTATGGCTACACCTTC
clone size: NA
J gene: TRBJ1-2
D gene: TRBD1
V gene: TRBV28

CDR3 protein: CASSVAGRGYEQYF
CDR3 DNA: TGTGCCAGCAGCGTAGCAGGCAGGGGTTACGAGCAGTACTTC
clone size: few
J gene: TRBJ2-7
D gene: NA
V gene: TRBV9

CDR3 protein: CASSGTGPWEPQHF
CDR3 DNA: TGTGCCAGCAGTGGTACAGGGCCGTGGGAGCCCCAGCATTTT
clone size: NA
J gene: TRBJ1-5
D gene: NA
V gene: TRBV2

CDR3 protein: CASSSRTSGTLMNVQYF
CDR3 DNA: TGTGCCAGCAGCTCACGGACTAGCGGGACCCTAATGAATGTGCAGTATTTT
clone size: NA
J gene: TRBJ2-3
D gene: TRBD2
V gene: TRBV5-6

CDR3 protein: CASSSPTIRVGGAFF
CDR3 DNA: TGTGCCAGCAGCTCCCCGACTATCCGGGTCGGTGGAGCTTTCTTT
clone size: NA
J gene: TRBJ1-1
D gene: NA
V gene: TRBV5-6

CDR3 protein: CASTTGGYYNEQFF
CDR3 DNA: TGCGCCAGCACGACAGGGGGGTACTACAATGAGCAGTTCTTC
clone size: few
J gene: TRBJ2-1
D gene: TRBD1
V gene: TRBV10-2

CDR3 protein: CASSDERQGAYEQYF
CDR3 DNA: TGTGCCAGCAGTGACGAGAGACAGGGGGCATACGAGCAGTACTTC
clone size: NA
J gene: TRBJ2-7
D gene: TRBD1
V gene: TRBV6-1

CDR3 protein: CASHPRGLIGEKLFF
CDR3 DNA: TGCGCCAGTCATCCCAGGGGGCTTATAGGTGAAAAACTGTTTTTT
clone size: NA
J gene: TRBJ1-4
D gene: TRBD1
V gene: TRBV19

CDR3 protein: CAILAGEANEQFF
CDR3 DNA: TGTGCCATCCTAGCGGGAGAGGCCAATGAGCAGTTCTTC
clone size: few
J gene: TRBJ2-1
D gene: TRBD2
V gene: TRBV10-3

CDR3 protein: CASKGTSDNEQFF
CDR3 DNA: TGTGCCAGCAAAGGGACTAGCGACAATGAGCAGTTCTTC
clone size: few
J gene: TRBJ2-1
D gene: TRBD2
V gene: TRBV28

CDR3 protein: CASSMIQALSGNTIYF
CDR3 DNA: TGTGCCAGTAGTATGATACAGGCGTTATCTGGAAACACCATATATTTT
clone size: NA
J gene: TRBJ1-3
D gene: NA
V gene: TRBV19

CDR3 protein: CASSLGLAGFKTIQYF
CDR3 DNA: TGCGCCAGCAGCTTGGGACTAGCGGGATTCAAAACAATTCAGTACTTC
clone size: NA
J gene: TRBJ2-4
D gene: TRBD2
V gene: TRBV5-1

CDR3 protein: CASSLHATNEKLFF
CDR3 DNA: TGTGCCAGCAGTTTACATGCAACTAATGAAAAACTGTTTTTT
clone size: NA
J gene: TRBJ1-4
D gene: NA
V gene: TRBV28

CDR3 protein: CASSILPEASTDTQYF
CDR3 DNA: TGTGCCAGTAGTATACTCCCGGAGGCTAGCACAGATACGCAGTATTTT
clone size: NA
J gene: TRBJ2-3
D gene: NA
V gene: TRBV19

CDR3 protein: CASSVGLDQPQHF
CDR3 DNA: TGTGCCAGCAGCGTAGGTCTAGATCAGCCCCAGCATTTT
clone size: NA
J gene: TRBJ1-5
D gene: NA
V gene: TRBV9

CDR3 protein: CSVAYRDGYEQYF
CDR3 DNA: TGCAGCGTTGCTTATCGGGATGGCTACGAGCAGTACTTC
clone size: NA
J gene: TRBJ2-7
D gene: NA
V gene: TRBV29-1

CDR3 protein: CASSQTSGSVSPEAFF
CDR3 DNA: TGTGCCAGCAGCCAAACATCAGGGTCGGTAAGTCCTGAAGCTTTCTTT
clone size: once
J gene: TRBJ1-1
D gene: NA
V gene: TRBV4-2

CDR3 protein: CASSYDRETYEQYF
CDR3 DNA: TGCGCCAGCAGCTATGACAGGGAAACCTACGAGCAGTACTTC
clone size: NA
J gene: TRBJ2-7
D gene: TRBD1
V gene: TRBV5-1

CDR3 protein: CASSLTHSADTQYF
CDR3 DNA: TGTGCCAGCAGTTTAACTCATTCCGCAGATACGCAGTATTTT
clone size: NA
J gene: TRBJ2-3
D gene: NA
V gene: TRBV2

CDR3 protein: CSSSAALNEQFF
CDR3 DNA: TGTTCCAGCAGCGCGGCATTAAATGAGCAGTTCTTC
clone size: few
J gene: TRBJ2-1
D gene: NA
V gene: TRBV7-9

CDR3 protein: CASSQGGGRYNEQFF
CDR3 DNA: TGTGCCAGCAGCCAAGGGGGCGGGAGGTACAATGAGCAGTTCTTC
clone size: NA
J gene: TRBJ2-1
D gene: TRBD2
V gene: TRBV4-2

CDR3 protein: CASTGTVGYGYTF
CDR3 DNA: TGTGCCAGCACTGGGACAGTCGGCTATGGCTACACCTTC
clone size: few
J gene: TRBJ1-2
D gene: TRBD1
V gene: TRBV2

CDR3 protein: CASSERRGAFF
CDR3 DNA: TGTGCCAGCAGTGAACGGCGCGGAGCTTTCTTT
clone size: few
J gene: TRBJ1-1
D gene: NA
V gene: TRBV6-4

CDR3 protein: CASSPGYSNYGYTF
CDR3 DNA: TGTGCCAGCAGCCCGGGGTATTCTAACTATGGCTACACCTTC
clone size: few
J gene: TRBJ1-2
D gene: NA
V gene: TRBV7-2

CDR3 protein: CASSPGFREMELDTQYF
CDR3 DNA: TGTGCCAGCAGCCCGGGGTTTAGGGAGATGGAATTAGATACGCAGTATTTT
clone size: NA
J gene: TRBJ2-3
D gene: NA
V gene: TRBV5-6

CDR3 protein: CSAPDYGYTF
CDR3 DNA: TGCAGTGCACCAGACTATGGCTACACCTTC
clone size: NA
J gene: TRBJ1-2
D gene: NA
V gene: TRBV20-1

CDR3 protein: CASSDKGTAVETNEKLFF
CDR3 DNA: TGCGCCAGCAGTGATAAGGGGACAGCTGTGGAAACTAATGAAAAACTGTTTTTT
clone size: NA
J gene: TRBJ1-4
D gene: TRBD1
V gene: TRBV10-2

CDR3 protein: CASSPGQGLNQPQHF
CDR3 DNA: TGTGCCAGCAGTCCGGGACAGGGGCTCAATCAGCCCCAGCATTTT
clone size: NA
J gene: TRBJ1-5
D gene: TRBD1
V gene: TRBV6-5